This TCR beta chain stems from a study of technical replicates of blood from four donors. TCRdb's table, derived via immunoSEQ multiplex PCR, lists solely in-frame clones and lacks some. The sample contains about 85,000 clones, around 94% of which appear only once. The CDR3 contains 13 residues. The V gene's germline CDR1 is LNHDA and CDR2 SQIVND (reference sequence). V lost 3 bases and J lost 4; bases outside the gene matches: 0. The rearrangement joins TRBV19 to TRBJ1-5; 7 bases agree with TRBD1. The sequenced material came from T cells isolated from PBMCs. The receptor was derived from a human donor in good health. CDR3 sequence (DNA): TGTGCCAGTAGTATGACAGGGAATCAGCCCCAGCATTTT. Protein sequence: CASSMTGNQPQHF.